Following are 10 T cell receptor beta chains from one sample sequenced in a study of post-analysis software for immune sequencing data. Broader study findings: Five or six TRBV segments, including TRBV5-6, TRBV5-1 and TRBV20-1, were more frequent in patients than controls.

Sequencing libraries made from TCR beta cDNA carried unique molecular identifiers. TCRdb passed the PCR reads through MiXCR, listing each CDR3 protein once. The sample has hundreds of thousands of distinct CDR3 sequences, 25% to 30% seen once; the top ten hold roughly 0.54%. No antigen has been assigned to these receptors. The sample consisted of blood. The receptor source for this set is a girl between 5 and 17 years old with multiple sclerosis.

The V and J genes are TRBV10-3 and TRBJ2-1; 8 positions agree with TRBD2. This CDR3 has 19 amino acids. V was clipped by 6 bases and J by 0 bases; unmatched bases: 16. The germline CDR1 and CDR2 sequences are ENHRY and SYGVKD. CDR3 in amino acids: CAIRDNPGLEGRSYNEQFF. Written as DNA, the CDR3 is TGTGCCATCAGGGATAATCCGGGACTAGAGGGCCGCTCCTACAATGAGCAGTTCTTC.

The V gene is TRBV20-1, the J gene TRBJ2-6; 7 nucleotides align to TRBD1. The CDR3 covers 18 residues. Germline loops: CDR1 DFQATT, CDR2 SNEGSKA (reference sequence). The V segment lost 2 bases and the J segment 0 bases; nucleotides outside the gene matches: 10. CDR3 sequence (DNA): TGCAGTGCTAGATCCCGGTGGGGACAGAACTCTGGGGCCAACGTCCTGACTTTC. Its protein is CSARSRWGQNSGANVLTF.

A word on this clonotype: A read error may account for a junction end that differs from germline. The genes are TRBV6-5 and TRBJ2-1, with 12 bases aligning to TRBD2. Germline CDR1 reads MNHEY; CDR2 reads SVGAGI. CDR3 length: 15 residues. The CDR3 here is CAGSTPSGGAWEQFF. CDR3 sequence (DNA): TGTGCCGGCAGTACCCCTAGCGGGGGGGCATGGGAGCAGTTCTTC.

There are a few counts of this clonotype. The chain employs TRBV6-5 and TRBJ1-6; 7 positions agree with TRBD1. V gave up 4 bases and J gave up 10 bases; unmatched junction bases: 7. The CDR3 extends over 14 amino acids. CDR1 MNHEY and CDR2 SVGAGI come from the germline V gene. The CDR3 bases are TGTGCCAGCAGTTCCCGGGACAGTCAGTCACCCCTCCACTTT. It specifies CASSSRDSQSPLHF.

The V call is TRBV5-6, the J call TRBJ2-1; D unclear. V lost 4 bases and J lost 1, with 21 bases in between. The CDR3 sequence is 18 residues long. Germline V gives CDR1 SGHDT, CDR2 YYEEEE. CDR3 in amino acids: CASSLPNWRGRSYNEQFF. DNA of the CDR3: TGTGCCAGCAGCCTGCCGAACTGGAGAGGACGGTCCTACAATGAGCAGTTCTTC. The full variable domain, rest sourced from reference TRBV5-6 and TRBJ2-1, is DAGVTQSPTHLIKTRGQQVTLRCSPKSGHDTVSWYQQALGQGPQFIFQYYEEEERQRGNFPDRFSGHQFPNYSSELNVNALLLGDSALYLCASSLPNWRGRSYNEQFFGPGTRLTVL.

This clonotype showed up just a few times. The chain couples TRBV19 to TRBJ1-1, with 10 bases lining up with TRBD1. In germline, CDR1 is LNHDA, CDR2 SQIVND (reference sequence). The junction had 9 bases not matched to a gene; V was cut back by 5 bases and J by 6 bases. The CDR3 runs 15 residues. The CDR3 DNA reads as TGTGCCAGTAGTGCCCCTGGGACAGGGGCCCCTGAAGCTTTCTTT. Its protein product is CASSAPGTGAPEAFF.

This clonotype was detected only a few times. This sequence joins TRBV5-6 and TRBJ1-1; perhaps TRBD1 as D (6 bases). The V gene's germline CDR1 is SGHDT and CDR2 YYEEEE. The V end was cut by 0 bases, the J end by 5 bases, with 20 bases between. The CDR3 sequence is 17 residues long. CDR3 loop: CASSLAGGPFLRTEAFF. CDR3 sequence (DNA): TGTGCCAGCAGCTTGGCCGGGGGGCCATTTTTGAGGACTGAAGCTTTCTTT.

As concerns this clonotype: A much larger clone differs from this one at a single base, so this may be a read error. The CDR3 region is CSARGGVPGPNYEQFF. The CDR3, as DNA: TGCAGTGCTAGAGGGGGGGTCCCGGGACCCAACTACGAGCAGTTCTTC. The V gene is TRBV20-1, the J gene TRBJ2-1, with a weak D call TRBD2 (6 bases). CDR3 length equals 16 residues. Germline V gene data show CDR1 as DFQATT and CDR2 as SNEGSKA (reference sequence). V was shortened by 1 base and J by 10 bases, with 23 bases between the two germline ends.

This clonotype was observed a few times. V is TRBV29-1 and J is TRBJ1-4; D unclear. V lost 4 bases, J lost 2 bases, and 5 bases lay in between. Germline loops: CDR1 SQVTM, CDR2 ANQGSEA. The CDR3 has 12 amino acids. The CDR3 nucleotides read TGCAGCGTTGGCTGGACTAATGAAAAACTGTTTTTT. Its translation is CSVGWTNEKLFF.

The V gene is TRBV7-2, the J gene TRBJ2-7; 10 nucleotides align to TRBD2. Germline assignment: CDR1 SGHTA and CDR2 FQGNSA. CDR3 size: 15 residues. With V trimmed by 4 bases and J by 4 bases, 7 bases remained unmatched. CDR3 DNA: TGTGCCAGCAGCTCTACCCTAGCGGGAGCTTACGAGCAGTACTTC. It yields the protein CASSSTLAGAYEQYF. Complete variable domain (other parts from reference TRBV7-2 and TRBJ2-7): GAGVSQSPSNKVTEKGKDVELRCDPISGHTALYWYRQSLGQGLEFLIYFQGNSAPDKSGLPSDRFSAERTGGSVSTLTIQRTQQEDSAVYLCASSSTLAGAYEQYFGPGTRLTVT.